This TCR beta chain was recovered during a study of control samples from healthy donors and cancer patients (dated by TCRdb to 2020 to 2022). Including the terminal cysteine and phenylalanine, the CDR3 comprises 13 residues. The sequence is cut down to CDR3 DNA, 39 bases in frame from base 1. V is pared back by 5 bases and J by 7 bases, with 12 bases lying between the germline termini. The germline V gene sets CDR1 to LGHNA and CDR2 to YNFKEQ. The library was prepared using the immunoSEQ multiplex PCR assay. Not all clones reach the TCRdb copy of this immuneACCESS table, which keeps in-frame sequences only. Checked studies attribute under half of the gap to unresolved V genes and leave the rest unexplained. Within this sample are about 100,000 clones, with 92% of them counted one time only. 2% to 2.5% of the sample comes from the top ten. Turning to this clone: No antigen is known for it. No much larger clonotype is one base removed from it; base qualities were not supplied.

This receptor chain uses TRBV4-2 and TRBJ1-5; the D gene assignment is ambiguous. Material: blood. This clonotype was obtained from a woman aged 18-29 years in good health. The CDR3 region reads CASSSSGGQPQHF. The DNA reads as follows: TGTGCCAGCAGCTCAAGTGGTGGGCAGCCCCAGCATTTT.